One sample yielded the 32 T cell receptor beta chains listed below, sequenced in a study of blood T cell repertoires in COVID-19. Data came from immunoSEQ multiplex PCR; TCRdb stores just in-frame clones and leaves some out. The data show 200,000 to 300,000 clones, around 87% seen once. The sample consisted of peripheral blood. The receptors shown here come from a man between 60 and 75 years old who had recovered from COVID-19.

V gene TRBV13 combines with J gene TRBJ2-2; 11 bases match TRBD2. CDR1 is PRHDT, CDR2 FYEKMQ, per germline (reference sequence). V shed 4 bases and J 8 bases; nucleotides not matched to a gene: 12. The CDR3 runs 17 residues. In DNA form, the CDR3 reads TGTGCCAGCAGCTCTATACTAGCGGGGGATGCAGCTGGGGAGCTGTTTTTT. It is translated as CASSSILAGDAAGELFF.

V usage is TRBV28 and J usage is TRBJ2-1; perhaps TRBD1 as D (5 bases). CDR3 size: 14 residues. The ends were cut back, 3 bases at V and 0 bases at J, with 6 bases in the middle. Germline V gene sequence: CDR1 MDHEN, CDR2 SYDVKM. As DNA, the CDR3 is TGTGCCAGCAGTTTCAGGGACTCCTACAATGAGCAGTTCTTC. Amino acids: CASSFRDSYNEQFF.

The chain is built from TRBV12-3 or TRBV12-4 and TRBJ1-1, with D hard to call. Trimming cost V 6 bases and J 6 bases, with 11 bases left between them. The CDR3 is made up of 12 amino acids. The CDR3 is CASSASGSEAFF. The CDR3 bases are TGTGCCAGCAGCGCTTCGGGGTCTGAAGCTTTCTTT.

As DNA, the CDR3 is TGCGCCAGCAGCTTTGGGCGGGGTCCTTTCACAGATACGCAGTATTTT. Translating it yields CASSFGRGPFTDTQYF. The chain is built from TRBV5-1 and TRBJ2-3, with TRBD2 as a possible D gene (6 bases). Trimming cost V 2 bases and J 2 bases, with 15 bases left between them. The CDR3 has 16 amino acids. The germline CDR1 and CDR2 sequences are SGHRS and YFSETQ.

This clone was seen a few times. J is TRBJ1-6 and V is TRBV9; D not certain. Germline loops: CDR1 SGDLS, CDR2 YYNGEE. Deletions cut 3 bases from V and 10 bases from J, with 14 bases between. The CDR3 is 14 amino acids. The CDR3: CASSGREFRSPLHF. The DNA for the CDR3 is TGTGCCAGCAGCGGTCGGGAGTTCAGGTCACCCCTCCACTTT.

The V and J genes are TRBV12-5 and TRBJ1-1, with TRBD1 matching over 8 bases. The germline CDR1 and CDR2 sequences are LGHNT and FRNRAP. With V trimmed by 5 bases and J by 5 bases, 7 bases remained unmatched. The CDR3 length is 14 residues. For the CDR3, the DNA is TGTGCTAGTGGTACCCGGACAGGGAGGACTGAAGCTTTCTTT. This gives the protein CASGTRTGRTEAFF.

This clone was recorded a few times. J is TRBJ1-5 and V is TRBV2; TRBD1 matches 10 bases. Germline CDR1 is SNHLY and CDR2 is FYNNEI. The CDR3 runs to 15 residues. After removal of 2 bases from V and 6 bases from J, the junction contained 4 bases not matched to a gene. The CDR3 DNA reads TGTGCCAGCAGTGAATATGGGACAGGGGCTCAGCCCCAGCATTTT. Its protein is CASSEYGTGAQPQHF.

The chain employs TRBV7-2 and TRBJ2-5; 9 nucleotides agree with TRBD1. The CDR3 contains 14 residues. The V segment lost 5 bases and the J segment 5 bases; nucleotides outside the gene matches: 6. CDR1 SGHTA and CDR2 FQGNSA come from the germline V gene. The CDR3 protein is CASSLTGGRETQYF. DNA of the CDR3: TGTGCCAGCAGCCTTACAGGGGGCCGCGAGACCCAGTACTTC.

This chain connects TRBV4-2 to TRBJ2-3; perhaps TRBD2 as D (5 bases). Germline CDR1 reads LGHNA; CDR2 reads YNFKEQ. The CDR3 totals 14 residues. V was shortened by 1 base and J by 1 base, with 6 bases between the two germline ends. The CDR3 sequence is CASSQGSGTDTQYF. In nucleotides, the CDR3 is TGTGCCAGCAGCCAAGGTAGCGGCACAGATACGCAGTATTTT.

A note on this clone: The CDR3 ends on some other residue instead of the conserved phenylalanine or tryptophan, so this is likely a read error. The limits of the CDR3 on the DNA are not certain, so only TCRdb's listed CDR3 is given. The chain joins TRBV2 to TRBJ2-7; TRBD1 is taken as the D call from the table, unchecked against the DNA. The CDR3 numbers 8 amino acids, ends counted. The V gene's germline CDR1 is SNHLY and CDR2 FYNNEI. The CDR3 is CASSPQGI.

V is TRBV5-1 and J is TRBJ1-3, with TRBD1 identical over 8 bases. Looked up from germline, CDR1 is SGHRS and CDR2 is YFSETQ. The CDR3 is 14 residues long. With 4 bases clipped from V and 8 bases from J, the junction kept 8 bases outside the gene matches. The CDR3 nucleotides read TGCGCCAGCAGCGAACGACAGGGGAGGGACACCATATATTTT. Encoded protein: CASSERQGRDTIYF. Using reference TRBV5-1 and TRBJ1-3 for the parts outside the CDR3, the full variable domain is KAGVTQTPRYLIKTRGQQVTLSCSPISGHRSVSWYQQTPGQGLQFLFEYFSETQRNKGNFPGRFSGRQFSNSRSEMNVSTLELGDSALYLCASSERQGRDTIYFGEGSWLTVV.

The chain couples TRBV9 to TRBJ2-2; tentatively, D is TRBD2 (5 bases). The CDR3 runs to 18 residues. Between the trimmed V and J ends, which lost 0 bases and 2 bases, there was a span of 17 bases. Germline values: CDR1 SGDLS, CDR2 YYNGEE. CDR3 sequence: CASSVVMAGRENTGELFF. DNA of the CDR3: TGTGCCAGCAGCGTAGTAATGGCGGGTCGAGAAAACACCGGGGAGCTGTTTTTT. Full variable domain (remainder filled in from reference TRBV9 and TRBJ2-2): DSGVTQTPKHLITATGQRVTLRCSPRSGDLSVYWYQQSLDQGLQFLIQYYNGEERAKGNILERFSAQQFPDLHSELNLSSLELGDSALYFCASSVVMAGRENTGELFFGEGSRLTVL.

The chain recombines TRBV5-4 with TRBJ2-1; the match to TRBD1 covers 12 bases. Germline values: CDR1 SGHNT, CDR2 YYREEE (reference sequence). This CDR3 region has 15 residues. The trim removed 5 bases at V and 7 bases at J, leaving 7 bases unmatched. The CDR3 DNA follows: TGTGCCAGCAGAAGGGACAGGGGGCTTGGTAATGAGCAGTTCTTC. Its protein is CASRRDRGLGNEQFF.

The V call is TRBV6-5, the J call TRBJ2-7; D is uncertain. The CDR3 has 13 residues. Trimming took 7 bases from V and 5 from J, leaving 15 bases between them. Germline V gene sequence: CDR1 MNHEY, CDR2 SVGAGI. DNA of the CDR3: TGTGCCAGCAAAATCTCGGGTTTGGACGAGCAGTACTTC. It encodes CASKISGLDEQYF.

The rearrangement links TRBV19 to TRBJ2-5, with 13 bases matching TRBD2. In germline, CDR1 is LNHDA, CDR2 SQIVND (reference sequence). With V trimmed by 10 bases and J by 4 bases, 6 bases remained unmatched. There are 14 residues in the CDR3. This CDR3 reads CATSWTSGGETQYF. CDR3 in DNA: TGTGCCACCTCGTGGACTAGCGGGGGAGAGACCCAGTACTTC. Drawing the rest from reference TRBV19 and TRBJ2-5, the complete variable domain is DGGITQSPKYLFRKEGQNVTLSCEQNLNHDAMYWYRQDPGQGLRLIYYSQIVNDFQKGDIAEGYSVSREKKESFPLTVTSAQKNPTAFYLCATSWTSGGETQYFGPGTRLLVL.

The J gene is TRBJ2-7, the V gene TRBV28; D is possibly TRBD1 (6 bases). V shed 6 bases and J shed 0 bases, with 12 bases lying between them. The CDR3 contains 14 residues. The germline CDR1 and CDR2 sequences are MDHEN and SYDVKM. The CDR3 DNA follows: TGTGCCAGCAGATCCACAGGGAGCTCCTACGAGCAGTACGTC. Protein sequence: CASRSTGSSYEQYV.

The CDR3 coding sequence is TGTGCCAGCAGCCGCAGCGGGGGGACCTCCTACAATGAGCAGTTCTTC. It yields the protein CASSRSGGTSYNEQFF. The chain joins TRBV4-2 to TRBJ2-1, with TRBD2 matching over 9 bases. This CDR3 is 16 amino acids long. The V and J ends lost 4 bases and 0 bases, in that order; junction bases with no gene match: 4. CDR1 and CDR2 (germline): LGHNA, YNFKEQ.

This chain links TRBV6-5 with TRBJ2-1; D remains ambiguous. There are 15 residues in the CDR3. The V end was cut by 5 bases, the J end by 5 bases, with 16 bases between. Germline V gene lookup returns CDR1 MNHEY and CDR2 SVGAGI. Here the CDR3 reads CASSPGSAAHNEQFF. The DNA for the CDR3 is TGTGCCAGCAGTCCCGGGTCTGCTGCCCACAATGAGCAGTTCTTC.

The chain's CDR3 is CASSEQVQPQHF. Here the CDR3 DNA reads TGTGCCAGCAGTGAACAGGTACAGCCCCAGCATTTT. The chain joins TRBV6-1 to TRBJ1-5; D ambiguous. V dropped 2 bases and J dropped 7 bases, with 6 bases sitting between them. Germline-derived CDR1 and CDR2 are MNHNS and SASEGT. This CDR3 region has 12 residues.

V gene TRBV13 combines with J gene TRBJ2-2; D may be TRBD2 (7 bases). V was trimmed by 5 bases and J by 6 bases, leaving 19 bases between them. Germline V gene data show CDR1 as PRHDT and CDR2 as FYEKMQ (reference sequence). The CDR3 contains 16 residues. CDR3 loop: CASSDPSGGSPGELFF. DNA for the CDR3: TGTGCCAGCAGCGATCCTTCGGGGGGCAGCCCCGGGGAGCTGTTTTTT.

The V call is TRBV2, the J call TRBJ1-2; 8 bases map to TRBD1. The CDR3 is made up of 15 amino acids. Germline lookup yields CDR1 SNHLY and CDR2 FYNNEI. V was pared by 6 bases and J by 3 bases, with 9 bases of the junction left unmatched. CDR3 loop: CASRRTQGDHYGYTF. In DNA form, the CDR3 reads TGTGCCAGCAGGCGGACACAGGGGGATCACTATGGCTACACCTTC. Based on the CDR3 plus reference TRBV2 and TRBJ1-2, the full variable domain is EPEVTQTPSHQVTQMGQEVILRCVPISNHLYFYWYRQILGQKVEFLVSFYNNEISEKSEIFDDQFSVERPDGSNFTLKIRSTKLEDSAMYFCASRRTQGDHYGYTFGSGTRLTVV.

The rearrangement uses TRBV7-9 and TRBJ2-1, with D perhaps TRBD2 (5 bases). CDR1 and CDR2 from the germline V gene are SEHNR and FQNEAQ (reference sequence). Trimming removed 1 base from V and 8 bases from J, with 9 bases in between. The CDR3 has 13 amino acids. The CDR3 DNA sequence: TGTGCCAGCAGCTTAGGCTTGAGGGATGAGCAGTTCTTC. Encoded protein: CASSLGLRDEQFF.

The V and J genes are TRBV10-3 and TRBJ1-1; D may be TRBD1 (6 bases). V lost 8 bases and J 0 bases, leaving 13 bases between the germline ends. The CDR3 is 14 amino acids. Per the germline V gene, CDR1 is ENHRY and CDR2 is SYGVKD. The CDR3 region has the DNA TGTGCCATCGGGTACAGGGCCATGAACACTGAAGCTTTCTTT. This sequence encodes CAIGYRAMNTEAFF.

V is TRBV27 and J is TRBJ1-5, with 11 bases aligning to TRBD1. This CDR3 has 13 amino acids. Germline V lookup: CDR1 MNHEY, CDR2 SMNVEV (reference sequence). The V gene end was trimmed by 6 bases and the J gene end by 7 bases; junction bases not matched to a gene: 2. Written as DNA, the CDR3 is TGTGCCAGCAGGGGACAGGGGGGACAGCCCCAGCATTTT. Translated: CASRGQGGQPQHF.

J is TRBJ2-7 and V is TRBV6-1; possibly TRBD1 for D (5 bases). The germline V gene encodes CDR1 MNHNS and CDR2 SASEGT. Between the trimmed V and J ends, which lost 5 bases and 4 bases, there was a span of 18 bases. CDR3 length: 15 amino acids. This CDR3 reads CASSTSSGASYEQYF. CDR3 nucleotide sequence: TGTGCCAGCAGTACCTCTTCTGGGGCCTCATACGAGCAGTACTTC.

The chain combines TRBV27 with TRBJ1-2; D might be TRBD1 (5 bases). The CDR3 is made up of 14 amino acids. V was clipped by 4 bases and J by 3 bases, with 12 bases between them. CDR1 and CDR2 from the germline V gene are MNHEY and SMNVEV (reference sequence). As DNA, the CDR3 is TGTGCCAGCAGTTATGGGGCGCAGGACTATGGCTACACCTTC. Amino acid sequence: CASSYGAQDYGYTF.

CDR3 nucleotide sequence: TGTGCCAGTAGTGCCCTTGACTCTTTAGCGGGGCGGCGGGATACGCAGTATTTT. Residues: CASSALDSLAGRRDTQYF. The chain has TRBV19 and TRBJ2-3; 8 nucleotides match TRBD2. Trimming took 5 bases from V and 6 from J; bases not matched to a gene: 19. The CDR3 is made up of 18 amino acids. CDR1 and CDR2 from the germline V gene are LNHDA and SQIVND (reference sequence).

The V call is TRBV6-2 or TRBV6-3, the J call TRBJ1-5, with D perhaps matching TRBD1 (5 bases). CDR3 size: 16 residues. Germline V gene lookup returns CDR1 MNHEY and CDR2 SVGEGT. The V gene lost 2 bases and the J gene lost 5 bases, with 16 bases spanning the gap. In DNA form, the CDR3 reads TGTGCCAGCAGTTACCGACCTAAGGTAGGGGATCAGCCCCAGCATTTT. Protein product: CASSYRPKVGDQPQHF.

The V gene is TRBV28, the J gene TRBJ1-5; the match to TRBD1 covers 7 bases. With 0 bases clipped from V and 6 bases from J, the junction kept 5 bases outside the gene matches. The CDR3 spans 15 residues. CDR1 and CDR2 from the germline V gene are MDHEN and SYDVKM. CDR3 sequence: CASSLWRDRSQPQHF. CDR3 in DNA: TGTGCCAGCAGTTTATGGCGGGACAGAAGTCAGCCCCAGCATTTT.

This clone was counted between two and nine times. The chain carries TRBV9 and TRBJ1-1, with a weak D call TRBD1 (5 bases). Germline values: CDR1 SGDLS, CDR2 YYNGEE. Between the trimmed V and J ends, which lost 4 bases and 0 bases, there was a span of 13 bases. This CDR3 is 15 amino acids long. CDR3 DNA: TGTGCCAGCAGCACTCAAGGGGATATGAACACTGAAGCTTTCTTT. Protein: CASSTQGDMNTEAFF.

The chain is built from TRBV5-4 and TRBJ2-3; D ambiguous. Trimming removed 1 base from V and 4 bases from J, with 7 bases in between. CDR3 length: 13 residues. CDR1 is SGHNT, CDR2 YYREEE, per germline (reference sequence). CDR3 DNA: TGTGCCAGCAGCTTGCGCGGTTCAGATACGCAGTATTTT. The encoded protein is CASSLRGSDTQYF.

The gene calls are TRBV24-1 and TRBJ1-4; 8 nucleotides agree with TRBD1. CDR3 length equals 14 residues. The J segment lost 7 bases and the V segment lost 4 bases, leaving 4 bases of the junction unmatched. Per the germline V gene, CDR1 is KGHDR and CDR2 is SFDVKD. CDR3 nucleotides: TGTGCCACCAGTGACCCTGACAGGGGTGAAAAACTGTTTTTT. Translated, it gives CATSDPDRGEKLFF.